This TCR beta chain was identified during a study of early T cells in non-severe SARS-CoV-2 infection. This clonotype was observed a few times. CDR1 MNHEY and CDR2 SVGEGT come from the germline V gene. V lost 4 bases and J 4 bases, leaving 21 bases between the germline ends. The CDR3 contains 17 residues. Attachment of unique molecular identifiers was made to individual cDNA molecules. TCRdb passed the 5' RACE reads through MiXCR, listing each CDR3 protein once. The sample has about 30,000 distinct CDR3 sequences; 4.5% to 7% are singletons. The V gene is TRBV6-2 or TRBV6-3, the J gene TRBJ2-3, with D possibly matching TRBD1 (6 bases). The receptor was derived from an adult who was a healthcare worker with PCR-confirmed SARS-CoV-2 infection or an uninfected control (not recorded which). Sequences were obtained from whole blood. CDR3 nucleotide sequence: TGTGCCAGCAGTTTTAGACAGGTCCAAGAGGTCGCAGATACGCAGTATTTT. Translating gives CASSFRQVQEVADTQYF.